These 26 T cell receptor beta chains originate from one sample sequenced in a study of beta chain features in type 1 diabetes. Sequenced material consisted of expressed TCRB transcripts (all of the isolated RNA was reverse transcribed). The protocol was immunoSEQ multiplex PCR, while the TCRdb copy is restricted to in-frame clones and leaves out a portion. The sample contains 30,000 to 45,000 clones, about two thirds of which appear only once. The sample taken for sequencing was Tregs from blood. The receptors were sampled from a woman aged 25-40 years in good health.

This clone was counted only a few times. V is TRBV15 and J is TRBJ2-4; 12 bases match TRBD2. Germline V gene lookup returns CDR1 LNHNV and CDR2 YYDKDF (reference sequence). With 5 bases clipped from V and 2 bases from J, the junction kept 13 bases outside the gene matches. The CDR3 totals 19 residues. The CDR3 spells CATSEGTSGPWGSKNIQYF. The CDR3, as DNA: TGTGCCACCAGCGAAGGGACTAGCGGGCCCTGGGGTTCCAAAAACATTCAGTACTTC.

This clone has just a few counts. The V and J genes are TRBV30 and TRBJ1-1; a possible D gene is TRBD1 (5 bases). Germline values: CDR1 GTSNPN, CDR2 SVGIG (reference sequence). The ends were cut back, 5 bases at V and 2 bases at J, with 12 bases in the middle. This CDR3 is built from 13 residues. The CDR3 spells CAWDSLSNTEAFF. The CDR3 region has the DNA TGTGCCTGGGACAGTTTATCTAACACTGAAGCTTTCTTT.

This rearrangement joins TRBV4-2 to TRBJ1-1; 8 bases align to TRBD1. Trimming at V came to 5 bases and at J to 10 bases, leaving 6 bases not matched to a gene. The CDR3 consists of 12 residues. The germline V gene has CDR1 LGHNA and CDR2 YNFKEQ. The chain's CDR3 is CASSFSGTGAFF. As DNA, the CDR3 is TGTGCCAGCAGCTTTTCCGGGACAGGAGCTTTCTTT.

A few counts support this clone. The V call is TRBV19, the J call TRBJ1-1, with a possible D match to TRBD1 (6 bases). CDR1 is LNHDA, CDR2 SQIVND, per germline (reference sequence). The CDR3 is 13 amino acids. Trimming cost V 3 bases and J 4 bases, with 9 bases left between them. CDR3 DNA sequence: TGTGCCAGTAGTATGGGGACACGCACTGAAGCTTTCTTT. Protein: CASSMGTRTEAFF.

V and J are TRBV2 and TRBJ2-5; 9 nucleotides align to TRBD1. The J call may be incorrect, as the DNA end agrees better with TRBJ2-7. There are 13 residues in the CDR3. CDR1 and CDR2 from the germline V gene are SNHLY and FYNNEI. CDR3 DNA sequence: TGTGCCAGCAGTGTGGACAGGGGCTACGAGCAGTACTTC. Encoded protein: CASSVDRGYEQYF.

The V call is TRBV19, the J call TRBJ2-2, with D possibly matching TRBD2 (5 bases). Trimming pared 6 bases from V and 2 bases from J, leaving 13 bases between. Germline V gives CDR1 LNHDA, CDR2 SQIVND (reference sequence). This CDR3 is 15 amino acids long. CDR3 bases: TGTGCCAGTAGACAAAGGAGCGGAAACACCGGGGAGCTGTTTTTT. It is translated as CASRQRSGNTGELFF.

The rearrangement joins TRBV6-1 to TRBJ2-5; D is perhaps TRBD1 (6 bases). V was pared by 8 bases and J by 9 bases, with 16 bases between. CDR3 length equals 12 residues. CDR1 and CDR2 from the germline V gene are MNHNS and SASEGT. Written as DNA, the CDR3 is TGTGCCAGCTGCCCGGACAGACCTCCCCAGTACTTC. Protein sequence: CASCPDRPPQYF.

The gene calls are TRBV5-1 and TRBJ2-1; 7 positions match TRBD2. The germline CDR1 and CDR2 sequences are SGHRS and YFSETQ. This CDR3 has 16 amino acids. V was pared by 0 bases and J by 5 bases, with 8 bases of the junction left unmatched. In DNA form, the CDR3 reads TGCGCCAGCAGCTTGGCCTTGGTAGCGGGTAACAATGAGCAGTTCTTC. This translates into CASSLALVAGNNEQFF.

The chain recombines TRBV7-9 with TRBJ2-7; 12 bases are shared with TRBD2. Per the germline V gene, CDR1 is SEHNR and CDR2 is FQNEAQ (reference sequence). The V gene end was trimmed by 5 bases and the J gene end by 2 bases; junction bases not matched to a gene: 1. CDR3 length: 14 amino acids. CDR3 residues: CASSRTSGAYEQYF. As DNA, the CDR3 is TGTGCCAGCAGCCGGACTAGCGGGGCCTACGAGCAGTACTTC.

This chain uses TRBV11-2 with TRBJ2-2; D gene unclear. The CDR3 has 16 amino acids. Germline V gene sequence: CDR1 SGHAT, CDR2 FQNNGV. V dropped 4 bases and J dropped 1 base, with 13 bases sitting between them. In DNA form, the CDR3 reads TGTGCCAGCAGCTCGATAGGAGTGGGGAACACCGGGGAGCTGTTTTTT. As protein: CASSSIGVGNTGELFF. The complete variable domain, with remaining parts taken from reference TRBV11-2 and TRBJ2-2, reads EAGVAQSPRYKIIEKRQSVAFWCNPISGHATLYWYQQILGQGPKLLIQFQNNGVVDDSQLPKDRFSAERLKGVDSTLKIQPAKLEDSAVYLCASSSIGVGNTGELFFGEGSRLTVL.

The chain has TRBV6-6 and TRBJ1-2, with TRBD1 matching 7 bases. Trimming took 1 base from V and 8 from J; bases not matched to a gene: 10. Germline V lookup: CDR1 MNHNY, CDR2 SVGAGI (reference sequence). The CDR3 spans 15 residues. Here the CDR3 DNA reads TGTGCCAGCAGTTACTTCCCCCGGGACAGTTCAGGCTACACCTTC. Translating it yields CASSYFPRDSSGYTF.

The chain couples TRBV10-3 to TRBJ1-3; D is possibly TRBD1 (6 bases). The CDR3 covers 15 residues. Germline V lookup: CDR1 ENHRY, CDR2 SYGVKD. V was clipped by 3 bases and J by 3 bases, with 12 bases between them. CDR3 sequence: CAISDRGGDGNTIYF. Here the CDR3 DNA reads TGTGCCATCAGTGATCGAGGGGGAGATGGAAACACCATATATTTT.

V is TRBV28 and J is TRBJ2-1; TRBD1 agrees at 8 bases. The CDR3 length is 16 residues. J was trimmed by 8 bases and V by 4 bases; bases with no gene match: 13. CDR1 MDHEN and CDR2 SYDVKM come from the germline V gene. The CDR3, as DNA: TGTGCCAGCAGTTCGACCGACAGGGGAAGATGGTATGAGCAGTTCTTC. As protein: CASSSTDRGRWYEQFF.

The genes are TRBV29-1 and TRBJ1-4, with a tentative D call TRBD1 (5 bases). The CDR3 is made up of 14 amino acids. Deletions cut 7 bases from V and 6 bases from J, with 18 bases between. In germline, CDR1 is SQVTM, CDR2 ANQGSEA. The CDR3 DNA is TGCAGCGCCAGCTCCCCCGTCAGGGATGAAAAACTGTTTTTT. The encoded protein is CSASSPVRDEKLFF. The whole variable domain, remainder taken from reference TRBV29-1 and TRBJ1-4, is SAVISQKPSRDICQRGTSLTIQCQVDSQVTMMFWYRQQPGQSLTLIATANQGSEATYESGFVIDKFPISRPNLTFSTLTVSNMSPEDSSIYLCSASSPVRDEKLFFGSGTQLSVL.

V gene TRBV7-9 combines with J gene TRBJ2-1, with TRBD2 identical over 12 bases. The CDR3 runs 18 residues. Trimming took 5 bases from V and 4 from J; bases not matched to a gene: 12. Looked up from germline, CDR1 is SEHNR and CDR2 is FQNEAQ (reference sequence). Written as DNA, the CDR3 is TGTGCCAGCAGCAAACGACTAGCGGGAGAACCTGGGTACAATGAGCAGTTCTTC. Amino acid sequence: CASSKRLAGEPGYNEQFF.

The chain couples TRBV5-1 to TRBJ2-1; perhaps TRBD2 as D (6 bases). V dropped 0 bases and J dropped 4 bases, with 11 bases sitting between them. The CDR3 spans 15 residues. Germline CDR1 reads SGHRS; CDR2 reads YFSETQ. Here the CDR3 DNA reads TGCGCCAGCAGCTTGGCCGGGAGAGGTTACAATGAGCAGTTCTTC. It codes for CASSLAGRGYNEQFF. Full variable domain (outside the CDR3, taken from reference TRBV5-1 and TRBJ2-1): KAGVTQTPRYLIKTRGQQVTLSCSPISGHRSVSWYQQTPGQGLQFLFEYFSETQRNKGNFPGRFSGRQFSNSRSEMNVSTLELGDSALYLCASSLAGRGYNEQFFGPGTRLTVL.

This clone was found once. The V and J genes are TRBV5-1 and TRBJ2-7, with TRBD2 matching 11 bases. This CDR3 has 15 amino acids. CDR1 and CDR2 (germline): SGHRS, YFSETQ. After removal of 4 bases from V and 5 bases from J, the junction contained 8 bases not matched to a gene. The CDR3 nucleotides are TGCGCCAGCAGCCTACCACTAGCGGGAGATCACGAGCAGTACTTC. It codes for CASSLPLAGDHEQYF.

The chain has TRBV5-5 and TRBJ2-1; 10 bases are a match to TRBD1. CDR1 and CDR2 (germline): SGHKS, YYEKEE (reference sequence). Germline trimming cut 5 bases from V and 7 bases from J; bases unmatched to any gene: 6. There are 14 residues in the CDR3. The CDR3 nucleotides read TGTGCCAGCAGTAAGGGACAGGGGAGAAATGAGCAGTTCTTC. Protein sequence: CASSKGQGRNEQFF.

The CDR3 bases are TGTGCCTGGACCCCACAGGGCAGGAACACTGAAGCTTTCTTT. This translates into CAWTPQGRNTEAFF. The chain is built from TRBV30 and TRBJ1-1; the D gene is possibly TRBD1 (6 bases). Germline CDR1 and CDR2: GTSNPN and SVGIG (reference sequence). V was trimmed by 4 bases and J by 1 base, leaving 13 bases between them. This CDR3 is built from 14 residues.

V gene TRBV27 combines with J gene TRBJ1-1, with D possibly being TRBD1 (5 bases). Germline V lookup: CDR1 MNHEY, CDR2 SMNVEV (reference sequence). CDR3 length: 16 amino acids. Trimming took off 0 bases at V and 1 base at J, with 12 bases between the two ends. CDR3 in amino acids: CASSLSGPAWNTEAFF. The CDR3 DNA sequence: TGTGCCAGCAGTTTATCGGGGCCCGCATGGAACACTGAAGCTTTCTTT.

The chain joins TRBV11-2 to TRBJ2-3; 7 bases match TRBD2. Trimming took 5 bases from V and 0 from J; bases not matched to a gene: 8. Germline V gene sequence: CDR1 SGHAT, CDR2 FQNNGV. The CDR3 runs 16 residues. The CDR3 DNA sequence: TGTGCCAGCAGCCCTCTTAATAGCGGGAGCACAGATACGCAGTATTTT. Translated: CASSPLNSGSTDTQYF.

The rearrangement joins TRBV7-9 to TRBJ2-1, with 8 positions matching TRBD2. J was trimmed by 2 bases and V by 4 bases; bases with no gene match: 7. The CDR3 covers 16 residues. Germline V gene lookup returns CDR1 SEHNR and CDR2 FQNEAQ (reference sequence). This CDR3 is CASSSSGRGTYNEQFF. The CDR3, as DNA: TGTGCCAGCAGCTCAAGCGGGAGAGGAACCTACAATGAGCAGTTCTTC.

This chain joins TRBV7-9 and TRBJ2-3; weak D call: TRBD2 (5 bases). This CDR3 contains 15 residues. V lost 5 bases and J lost 6, with 18 bases in between. Germline CDR1 is SEHNR and CDR2 is FQNEAQ (reference sequence). The DNA for the CDR3 is TGTGCCAGCAGCCTGGACTCACCCCTCGGGGATACGCAGTATTTT. Translating it yields CASSLDSPLGDTQYF.

The chain has TRBV28 and TRBJ2-5; TRBD1 agrees at 8 bases. V lost 4 bases, J lost 5 bases, and 3 bases stayed unmatched. Per germline, CDR1 MDHEN and CDR2 SYDVKM. The CDR3 is 13 amino acids. The CDR3: CASSSGGQETQYF. For the CDR3, the DNA is TGTGCCAGCAGTTCAGGGGGCCAGGAGACCCAGTACTTC.

A note on this clone: At one end, the junction sequence differs from germline, possibly due to a read error. The rearrangement links TRBV7-9 to TRBJ2-7; TRBD2 aligns across 10 bases. This CDR3 has 13 amino acids. CDR1 is SEHNR and CDR2 is FQNEAQ in the germline V gene (reference sequence). CDR3 coding DNA: TGTGCCAGCAGCCTAGCGGGAGTTTACGAGCAGTACTTC. Its protein is CASSLAGVYEQYF. The full variable domain, completed using reference TRBV7-9 and TRBJ2-7, is DTGVSQNPRHKITKRGQNVTFRCDPISEHNRLYWYRQTLGQGPEFLTYFQNEAQLEKSRLLSDRFSAERPKGSFSTLEIQRTEQGDSAMYLCASSLAGVYEQYFGPGTRLTVT.

V and J are TRBV5-4 and TRBJ2-7, with D hard to call. The CDR3 extends over 14 amino acids. In germline, CDR1 is SGHNT, CDR2 YYREEE (reference sequence). Trimming cost V 0 bases and J 0 bases, with 7 bases left between them. The CDR3 DNA is TGTGCCAGCAGCTTGGGTAGATTCTCCTACGAGCAGTACTTC. This translates into CASSLGRFSYEQYF.